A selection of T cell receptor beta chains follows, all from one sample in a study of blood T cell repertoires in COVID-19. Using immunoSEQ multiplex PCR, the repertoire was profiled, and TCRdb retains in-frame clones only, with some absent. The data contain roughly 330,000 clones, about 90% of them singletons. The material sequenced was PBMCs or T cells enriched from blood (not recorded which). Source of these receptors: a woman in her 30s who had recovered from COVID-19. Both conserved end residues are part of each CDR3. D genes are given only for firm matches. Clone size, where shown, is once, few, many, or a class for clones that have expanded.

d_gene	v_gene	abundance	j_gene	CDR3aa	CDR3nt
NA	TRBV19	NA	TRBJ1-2	CASEVARGGYTF	TGTGCCAGTGAAGTAGCCCGGGGTGGCTACACCTTC
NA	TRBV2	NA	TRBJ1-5	CAIGADSNQPQHF	TGTGCCATAGGGGCAGATAGCAATCAGCCCCAGCATTTT
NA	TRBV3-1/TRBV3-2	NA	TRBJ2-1	CASSQPWDNDNEQFF	TGTGCCAGCAGCCAGCCCTGGGACAATGACAATGAGCAGTTCTTC
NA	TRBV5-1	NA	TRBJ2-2	CASSLAGSADTGELFF	TGCGCCAGCAGCTTGGCCGGGAGTGCCGACACCGGGGAGCTGTTTTTT
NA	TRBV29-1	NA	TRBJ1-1	CSVNEGNTEAFF	TGCAGCGTGAACGAGGGGAACACTGAAGCTTTCTTT
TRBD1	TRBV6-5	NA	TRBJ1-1	CASKTGFTEAFF	TGTGCCAGCAAGACAGGGTTCACTGAAGCTTTCTTT
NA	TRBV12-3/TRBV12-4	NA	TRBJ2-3	CASSLTADTQYF	TGTGCCAGCAGCCTTACGGCAGATACGCAGTATTTT
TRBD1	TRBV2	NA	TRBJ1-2	CASRTRQGRGYTF	TGTGCCAGCAGGACACGACAGGGCCGGGGCTACACCTTC
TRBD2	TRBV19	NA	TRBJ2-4	CASSIVGGGASKNIQYF	TGTGCCAGTAGTATAGTAGGCGGGGGGGCCTCCAAAAACATTCAGTACTTC
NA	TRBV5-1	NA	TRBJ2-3	CASDLGSSTDTQYF	TGCGCCAGCGATCTCGGGTCTAGCACAGATACGCAGTATTTT
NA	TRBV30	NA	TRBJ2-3	CAWSSADTQYF	TGTGCCTGGAGTAGCGCAGATACGCAGTATTTT
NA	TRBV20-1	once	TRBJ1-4	CSASGFPRNEKLFF	TGCAGTGCTAGTGGATTCCCTAGGAACGAAAAACTGTTTTTT
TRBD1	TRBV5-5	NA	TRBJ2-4	CASSQIYRDRVAKNIQYF	TGTGCCAGCAGCCAGATTTACAGGGACAGAGTAGCCAAAAACATTCAGTACTTC
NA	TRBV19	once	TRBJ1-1	CASSEGVMRTEAFF	TGTGCCAGCTCAGAAGGGGTGATGAGGACTGAAGCTTTCTTT
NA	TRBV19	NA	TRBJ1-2	CASSIGDTYYGYTF	TGTGCCAGTAGTATTGGGGACACCTACTATGGCTACACCTTC
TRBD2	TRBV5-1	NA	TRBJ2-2	CASSLTVGGTGELFF	TGCGCCAGCAGCTTGACGGTCGGGGGGACCGGGGAGCTGTTTTTT
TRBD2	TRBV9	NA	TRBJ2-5	CASSVAGGAGETQYF	TGTGCCAGCAGCGTAGCCGGGGGGGCCGGGGAGACCCAGTACTTC
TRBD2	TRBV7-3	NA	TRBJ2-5	CASSEPGTSGGNPGGTQYF	TGTGCCAGCAGCGAACCCGGGACTAGCGGGGGGAATCCCGGGGGGACCCAGTACTTC
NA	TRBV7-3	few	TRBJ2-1	CASSFPDSGSNEQFF	TGTGCCAGCAGCTTCCCGGACTCGGGATCCAATGAGCAGTTCTTC
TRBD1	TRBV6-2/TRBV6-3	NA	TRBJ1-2	CASSKPPGQFNYGYTF	TGTGCCAGCAGTAAACCCCCGGGACAGTTTAACTATGGCTACACCTTC
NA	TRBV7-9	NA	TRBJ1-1	CASSFRAGNTEAFF	TGTGCCAGCAGCTTCAGGGCGGGAAACACTGAAGCTTTCTTT
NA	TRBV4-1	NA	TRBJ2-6	CASSQGPNVLTF	TGCGCCAGCAGCCAAGGGCCCAACGTCCTGACTTTC
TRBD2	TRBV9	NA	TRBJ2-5	CASSSRGREGETQYF	TGTGCCAGCAGCTCCCGAGGGAGGGAGGGGGAGACCCAGTACTTC
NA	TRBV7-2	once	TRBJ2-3	CASSSGQASTDTQYF	TGTGCCAGCAGCTCCGGACAAGCTAGCACAGATACGCAGTATTTT
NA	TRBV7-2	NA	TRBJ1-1	CASSLLGGQGNTEAFF	TGTGCCAGCAGCCTATTGGGGGGGCAGGGGAACACTGAAGCTTTCTTT
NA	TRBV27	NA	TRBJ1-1	CASSFSRVGNTEAFF	TGTGCCAGCAGTTTTTCCAGGGTGGGGAACACTGAAGCTTTCTTT
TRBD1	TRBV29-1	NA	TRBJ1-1	CSVGDRGQTEAFF	TGCAGCGTTGGGGACAGGGGGCAAACTGAAGCTTTCTTT
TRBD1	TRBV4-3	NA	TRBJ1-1	CASSQERDRGAFF	TGCGCCAGCAGCCAAGAGAGGGACAGGGGGGCTTTCTTT
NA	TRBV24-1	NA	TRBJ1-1	CATSDVALNTEAFF	TGTGCCACCAGTGACGTGGCCTTAAACACTGAAGCTTTCTTT
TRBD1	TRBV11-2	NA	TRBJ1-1	CASSSNRGPTGTEAFF	TGTGCCAGCAGCTCTAACAGGGGGCCCACGGGCACTGAAGCTTTCTTT
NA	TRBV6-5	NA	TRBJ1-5	CASSFPNGQPQHF	TGTGCCAGCAGTTTCCCAAACGGTCAGCCCCAGCATTTT
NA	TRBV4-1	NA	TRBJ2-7	CASSQGTGLSYEQYF	TGCGCCAGCAGCCAAGGTACAGGGCTCTCCTACGAGCAGTACTTC
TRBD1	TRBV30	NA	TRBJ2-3	CAWRRQKGAWTDTQYF	TGTGCCTGGAGGAGACAAAAGGGGGCTTGGACAGATACGCAGTATTTT
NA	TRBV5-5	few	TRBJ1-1	CASSLARENTEAFF	TGTGCCAGCAGCTTGGCCAGGGAGAACACTGAAGCTTTCTTT
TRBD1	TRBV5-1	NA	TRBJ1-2	CASSLGTGEFGYTF	TGCGCCAGCAGCTTGGGGACAGGGGAATTTGGCTACACCTTC
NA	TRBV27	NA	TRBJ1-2	CASSAGRFGYTF	TGTGCCAGCAGTGCGGGACGGTTTGGCTACACCTTC
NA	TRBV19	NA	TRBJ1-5	CASSIMDSHNQPQHF	TGTGCCAGTAGTATAATGGACAGCCACAATCAGCCCCAGCATTTT
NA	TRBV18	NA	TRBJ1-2	CASSPVAGDGYTF	TGTGCCAGCTCACCAGTGGCAGGGGATGGCTACACCTTC
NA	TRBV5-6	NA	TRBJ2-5	CASSPAGSGEETQYF	TGTGCCAGCAGCCCAGCAGGATCAGGGGAAGAGACCCAGTACTTC
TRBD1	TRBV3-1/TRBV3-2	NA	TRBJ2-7	CASSQAGTATWEQYF	TGTGCCAGCAGCCAAGCTGGGACAGCAACGTGGGAGCAGTACTTC
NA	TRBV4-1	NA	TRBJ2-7	CASSQDSGVEQYF	TGCGCCAGCAGCCAAGATTCCGGTGTCGAGCAGTACTTC
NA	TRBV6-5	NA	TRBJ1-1	CASSYPAGSKNTEAFF	TGTGCCAGCAGTTACCCGGCGGGGTCCAAGAACACTGAAGCTTTCTTT
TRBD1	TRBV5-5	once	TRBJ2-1	CASSSGTERSNEQFF	TGTGCCAGCAGCTCCGGGACAGAAAGATCCAATGAGCAGTTCTTC
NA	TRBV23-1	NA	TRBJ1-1	CASSRAGVRAGTEAFF	TGCGCCAGCAGTCGGGCCGGGGTGAGAGCGGGCACTGAAGCTTTCTTT
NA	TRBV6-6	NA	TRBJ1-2	CASSYDGDGYTF	TGTGCCAGCAGTTACGACGGGGATGGCTACACCTTC
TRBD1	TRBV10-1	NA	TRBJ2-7	CASSYGQGIPYEQYF	TGCGCCAGCAGTTATGGACAGGGTATACCCTACGAGCAGTACTTC
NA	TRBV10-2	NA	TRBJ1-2	CAIQGQFGYTF	TGCGCCATCCAGGGGCAATTTGGCTACACCTTC
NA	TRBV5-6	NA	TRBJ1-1	CASSSSREAFF	TGTGCCAGCAGCTCCTCGAGGGAAGCTTTCTTT
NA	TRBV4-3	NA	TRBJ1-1	CASSQGTRNTEAFF	TGCGCCAGCAGCCAAGGAACCAGGAACACTGAAGCTTTCTTT
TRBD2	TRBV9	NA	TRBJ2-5	CASSVGLGNQETQYF	TGTGCCAGCAGCGTCGGACTAGGGAACCAAGAGACCCAGTACTTC
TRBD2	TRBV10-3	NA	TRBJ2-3	CAISSSGGAGGTQYF	TGTGCCATCAGTAGTAGCGGGGGGGCTGGAGGAACGCAGTATTTT
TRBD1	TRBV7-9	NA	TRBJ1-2	CASSSLGFGGQTNYGYTF	TGTGCCAGCAGCTCCCTTGGGTTTGGGGGACAGACTAACTATGGCTACACCTTC
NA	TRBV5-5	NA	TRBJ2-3	CASSFNGQGAVHF	TGTGCCAGCAGCTTCAATGGGCAAGGCGCCGTGCATTTT
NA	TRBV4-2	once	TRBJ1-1	CASSQEGQGSGTEAFF	TGTGCCAGCAGCCAAGAGGGGCAGGGGAGCGGTACTGAAGCTTTCTTT
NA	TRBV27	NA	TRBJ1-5	CASSLWGGQPQHF	TGTGCCAGCAGTTTATGGGGGGGACAGCCCCAGCATTTT